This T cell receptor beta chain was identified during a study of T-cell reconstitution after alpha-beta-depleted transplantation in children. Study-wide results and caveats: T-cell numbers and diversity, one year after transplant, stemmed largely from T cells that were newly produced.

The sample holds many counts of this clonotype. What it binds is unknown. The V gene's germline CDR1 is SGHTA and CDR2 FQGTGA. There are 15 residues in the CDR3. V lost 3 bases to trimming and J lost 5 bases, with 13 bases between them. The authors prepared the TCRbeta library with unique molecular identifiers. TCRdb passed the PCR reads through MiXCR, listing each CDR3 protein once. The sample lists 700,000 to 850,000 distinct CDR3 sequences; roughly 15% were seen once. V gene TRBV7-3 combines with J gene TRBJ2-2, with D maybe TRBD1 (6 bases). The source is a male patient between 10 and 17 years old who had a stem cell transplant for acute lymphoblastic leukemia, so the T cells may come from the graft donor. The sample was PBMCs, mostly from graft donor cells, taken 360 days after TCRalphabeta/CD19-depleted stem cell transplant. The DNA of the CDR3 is TGTGCCAGCAGCTTGGGGGCAGGGAAAACCGGGGAGCTGTTTTTT. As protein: CASSLGAGKTGELFF.